This TCR beta chain came from a study of shared clonotypes between healthy human individuals. Study in general: Per donor, three plates held CD4 naive cells, three held CD4 memory, two held CD8 naive and one held CD8 memory.

Overall study findings and caveats: Tissues were not sampled, only blood, and their repertoires likely differ. What naive subsets generally showed was a larger estimated richness than memory subsets showed.

TCRdb keeps only in-frame clones here, not all; method: immunoSEQ multiplex PCR. The profile shows roughly 1,100,000 clones, around four fifths of them singletons. All the donors were Caucasian adults who lived in Nashville, Tennessee. Per the germline V gene, CDR1 is SGHTA and CDR2 is FQGNSA. The V and J ends lost 4 bases and 7 bases respectively, with 7 bases between them. The CDR3 runs to 11 residues. Note on this clone: The antigen remains undetermined.

The clonotype originates from a man between 18 and 29 years old in good health. The sample was memory CD4+ T cells sorted from blood. Noted subset: CD45RA-negative fraction. The J gene is TRBJ1-1, the V gene TRBV7-2; no clear D. In nucleotides, the CDR3 is TGTGCCAGCAGCTGGCGGGATGAAGCTTTCTTT. Translated, it gives CASSWRDEAFF.